Listed below are T cell receptor beta chains from one sample, sequenced in a study of cytomegalovirus exposure and HLA in healthy donors. The table came from immunoSEQ multiplex PCR; TCRdb's copy has only in-frame clones and leaves some out. The data contain 150,000 to 200,000 clones, just over 75% of them singletons. Specimen: PBMCs. These receptors were collected from a man aged 40-49 years in good health and CMV-seronegative. The CDR3 runs from the conserved cysteine through the conserved F or W. Each record gives: D gene, CDR3 length, clone size, J gene, V gene, CDR3 protein, CDR3 DNA. D genes are given only for firm matches. Clone size is shown for a subset of rows, as once, few, many or a class of expanded clone.

D: TRBD2
length: 16
size: .
J: TRBJ2-4
V: TRBV30
CDR3: CAWTSGRVGSKNIQYF
DNA: TGTGCCTGGACTAGCGGGAGAGTGGGGTCCAAAAACATTCAGTACTTC

D: .
length: 13
size: .
J: TRBJ1-6
V: TRBV6-1
CDR3: CASSDRSVSPLHF
DNA: TGTGCCAGCAGTGACCGGAGCGTTTCACCCCTCCACTTT

D: .
length: 14
size: .
J: TRBJ1-1
V: TRBV15
CDR3: CATSRDQGLTEAFF
DNA: TGTGCCACCAGCAGAGATCAGGGTCTCACTGAAGCTTTCTTT

D: TRBD2
length: 17
size: few
J: TRBJ2-2
V: TRBV7-3
CDR3: CASSLTLTSENTGELFF
DNA: TGTGCCAGCAGCTTAACTTTGACTAGCGAGAACACCGGGGAGCTGTTTTTT

D: .
length: 16
size: .
J: TRBJ2-3
V: TRBV21-1
CDR3: CASSKEDRASTDTQYF
DNA: TGTGCCAGCAGCAAAGAGGACAGGGCTAGCACAGATACGCAGTATTTT

D: .
length: 18
size: few
J: TRBJ1-1
V: TRBV27
CDR3: CASSLSFNDMAQNTEAFF
DNA: TGTGCCAGCAGTTTATCCTTTAACGACATGGCACAGAACACTGAAGCTTTCTTT

D: .
length: 15
size: .
J: TRBJ1-2
V: TRBV28
CDR3: CASSSPGRVDYGYTF
DNA: TGTGCCAGCAGTTCACCGGGGAGGGTCGATTATGGCTACACCTTC

D: TRBD1
length: 16
size: .
J: TRBJ1-2
V: TRBV7-3
CDR3: CASSPGTGRGRNGYTF
DNA: TGTGCCAGCAGCCCTGGGACAGGGAGAGGAAGGAATGGCTACACCTTC

D: .
length: 14
size: .
J: TRBJ2-4
V: TRBV19
CDR3: CASSIPIAKNIQYF
DNA: TGTGCCAGTAGTATTCCTATAGCCAAAAACATTCAGTACTTC

D: TRBD1
length: 15
size: once
J: TRBJ1-3
V: TRBV6-4
CDR3: CASISQGARGNTIYF
DNA: TGTGCCAGCATCTCACAGGGGGCAAGAGGAAACACCATATATTTT

D: TRBD1
length: 14
size: .
J: TRBJ1-1
V: TRBV28
CDR3: CASSFWTGNTEAFF
DNA: TGTGCCAGCAGTTTCTGGACAGGGAACACTGAAGCTTTCTTT

D: TRBD1
length: 16
size: few
J: TRBJ1-5
V: TRBV27
CDR3: CASKGQGAGGNQPQHF
DNA: TGTGCCAGCAAGGGACAGGGGGCTGGTGGCAATCAGCCCCAGCATTTT

D: .
length: 17
size: .
J: TRBJ2-6
V: TRBV4-1
CDR3: CASSQELGSTGANGLTF
DNA: TGCGCCAGCAGCCAAGAGCTGGGAAGCACTGGGGCCAACGGCCTGACTTTC

D: .
length: 14
size: few
J: TRBJ1-5
V: TRBV19
CDR3: CASTARGRVQPQHF
DNA: TGTGCCAGTACCGCCCGGGGAAGGGTTCAGCCCCAGCATTTT

D: TRBD1
length: 15
size: .
J: TRBJ1-1
V: TRBV7-8
CDR3: CASSKDRGVGTEAFF
DNA: TGTGCCAGCAGCAAGGACAGGGGTGTTGGCACTGAAGCTTTCTTT

D: .
length: 12
size: .
J: TRBJ2-5
V: TRBV2
CDR3: CASSEGRETQYF
DNA: TGTGCCAGCAGTGAGGGCAGGGAGACCCAGTACTTC